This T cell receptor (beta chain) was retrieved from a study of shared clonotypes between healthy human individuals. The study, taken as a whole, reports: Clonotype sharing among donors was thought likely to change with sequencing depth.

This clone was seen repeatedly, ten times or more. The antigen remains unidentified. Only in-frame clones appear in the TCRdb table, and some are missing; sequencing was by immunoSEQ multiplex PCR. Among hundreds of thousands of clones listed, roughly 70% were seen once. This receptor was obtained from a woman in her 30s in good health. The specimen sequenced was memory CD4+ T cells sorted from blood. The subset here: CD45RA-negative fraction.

The CDR3 coding sequence is TGTGCCAGCAGTTTAAATTGGGGCCAAGAGACCCAGTACTTC. As protein: CASSLNWGQETQYF. This sequence joins TRBV27 and TRBJ2-5; no definite D call. The CDR3 contains 14 residues. Germline CDR1 is MNHEY and CDR2 is SMNVEV (reference sequence). The V end was cut by 2 bases, the J end by 1 base, with 8 bases between.